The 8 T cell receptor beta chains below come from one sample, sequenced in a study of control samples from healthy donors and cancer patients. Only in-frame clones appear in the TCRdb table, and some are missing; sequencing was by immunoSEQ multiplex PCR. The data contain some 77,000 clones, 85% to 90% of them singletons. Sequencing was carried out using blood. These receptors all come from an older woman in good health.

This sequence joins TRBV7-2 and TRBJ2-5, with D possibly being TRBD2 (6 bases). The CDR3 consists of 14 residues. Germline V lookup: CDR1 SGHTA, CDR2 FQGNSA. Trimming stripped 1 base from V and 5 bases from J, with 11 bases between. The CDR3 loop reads CASSLVWGRETQYF. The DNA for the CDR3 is TGTGCCAGCAGCTTAGTCTGGGGGAGGGAGACCCAGTACTTC.

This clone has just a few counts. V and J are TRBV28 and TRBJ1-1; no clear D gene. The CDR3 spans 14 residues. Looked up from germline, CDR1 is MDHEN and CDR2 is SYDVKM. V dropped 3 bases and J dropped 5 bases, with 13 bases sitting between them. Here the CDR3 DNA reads TGTGCCAGCAGTTTCCCGGTAGGGAGGACTGAAGCTTTCTTT. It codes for CASSFPVGRTEAFF.

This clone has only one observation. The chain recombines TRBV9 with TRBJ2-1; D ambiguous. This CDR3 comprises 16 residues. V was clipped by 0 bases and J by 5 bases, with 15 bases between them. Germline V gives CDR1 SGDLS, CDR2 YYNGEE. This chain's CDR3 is CASSVAYGRVNNEQFF. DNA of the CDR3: TGTGCCAGCAGCGTAGCTTATGGTAGGGTAAACAATGAGCAGTTCTTC.

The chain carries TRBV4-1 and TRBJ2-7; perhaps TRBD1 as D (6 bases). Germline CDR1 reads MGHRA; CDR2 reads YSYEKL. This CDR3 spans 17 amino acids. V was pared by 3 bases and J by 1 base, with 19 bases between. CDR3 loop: CASSQARGSPASYEQYF. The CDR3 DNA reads TGCGCCAGCAGCCAGGCCAGGGGCAGCCCGGCTTCCTACGAGCAGTACTTC.

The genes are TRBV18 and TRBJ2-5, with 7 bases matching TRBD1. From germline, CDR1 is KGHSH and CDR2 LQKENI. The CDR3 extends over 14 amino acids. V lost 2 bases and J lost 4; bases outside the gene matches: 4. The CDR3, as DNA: TGTGCCAGCTCACCAAGCGCAGGGGGAGAGACCCAGTACTTC. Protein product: CASSPSAGGETQYF. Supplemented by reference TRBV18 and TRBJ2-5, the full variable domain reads NAGVMQNPRHLVRRRGQEARLRCSPMKGHSHVYWYRQLPEEGLKFMVYLQKENIIDESGMPKERFSAEFPKEGPSILRIQQVVRGDSAAYFCASSPSAGGETQYFGPGTRLLVL.

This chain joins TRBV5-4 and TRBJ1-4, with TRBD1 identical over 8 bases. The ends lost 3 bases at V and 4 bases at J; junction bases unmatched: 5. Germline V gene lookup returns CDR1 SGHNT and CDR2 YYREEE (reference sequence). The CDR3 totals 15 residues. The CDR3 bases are TGTGCCAGCAGCTCCGGACAGGGAGTTAATGAAAAACTGTTTTTT. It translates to CASSSGQGVNEKLFF. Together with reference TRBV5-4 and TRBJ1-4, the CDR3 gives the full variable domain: ETGVTQSPTHLIKTRGQQVTLRCSSQSGHNTVSWYQQALGQGPQFIFQYYREEENGRGNFPPRFSGLQFPNYSSELNVNALELDDSALYLCASSSGQGVNEKLFFGSGTQLSVL.

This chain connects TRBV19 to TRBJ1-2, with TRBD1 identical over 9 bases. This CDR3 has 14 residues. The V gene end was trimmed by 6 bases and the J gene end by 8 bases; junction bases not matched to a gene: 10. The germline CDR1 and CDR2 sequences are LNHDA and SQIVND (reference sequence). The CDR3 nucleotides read TGTGCCAGTAGCCGTGGACAGGGGAAGTACGGCTACACCTTC. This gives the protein CASSRGQGKYGYTF.

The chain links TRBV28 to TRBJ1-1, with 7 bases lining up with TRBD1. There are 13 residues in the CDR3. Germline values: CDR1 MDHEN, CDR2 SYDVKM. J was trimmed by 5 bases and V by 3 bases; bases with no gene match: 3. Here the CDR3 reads CASSLNRGTEAFF. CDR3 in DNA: TGTGCCAGCAGTTTGAACAGGGGAACTGAAGCTTTCTTT.